Listed here is a single T cell receptor beta chain. Germline assignment: CDR1 MNHEY and CDR2 SVGAGI. CDR3 length: 14 amino acids. V lost 5 bases to trimming and J lost 8 bases; unmatched junction nucleotides: 6. Aged 18 to 65, the patients had hyperthyroidism that was newly diagnosed and had lasted under 2 months. Uncontrolled infection, other autoimmune disease, pregnancy or lactation led to exclusion. The sample belongs to a study of T cells in Graves' hyperthyroidism and ophthalmopathy. Amplified TCR beta CDR3 regions derived from RNA transcripts. TCR CDR3 regions were first amplified by RT-PCR with HTBI primers. One entry per CDR3 protein, called by TCRdb with MiXCR from the multiplex PCR reads. The sample holds just over 550,000 distinct CDR3 sequences, around 45% seen once.

The rearrangement links TRBV6-5 to TRBJ1-2; 12 nucleotides align to TRBD1. The sequence was obtained from a woman aged 18-29 years with Graves' hyperthyroidism. The sequenced sample consisted of peripheral blood or thyroid tissue (not recorded which). CDR3 region: CASSLYGTGGGYTF. The CDR3 DNA follows: TGTGCCAGCAGTCTCTATGGGACAGGGGGCGGCTACACCTTC.